The rows below give T cell receptor beta chains drawn from one sample of a study of blood T cell repertoires in COVID-19. Sequenced by immunoSEQ multiplex PCR; TCRdb stores in-frame clones only, minus some. The sample carries 60,000 to 75,000 clones, about 90% recorded once. Material for sequencing was peripheral blood. All receptors come from a woman aged 80 or over with active COVID-19. The CDR3 runs from the conserved cysteine through the conserved F or W.

cdr3_aa: CASSLYTDTQYF
v_call: TRBV5-1

cdr3_aa: CASGRQGGETQYF
v_call: TRBV12-3/TRBV12-4

cdr3_aa: CASSLTRGLPSYF
v_call: TRBV7-2

cdr3_aa: CASSLGLGYNEQFF
v_call: TRBV7-2

cdr3_aa: CASSLAQGTRGELFF
v_call: TRBV7-2

cdr3_aa: CASSYSRYEQYF
v_call: TRBV6-2/TRBV6-3

cdr3_aa: CSASEGGTRSIQYF
v_call: TRBV20-1

cdr3_aa: CASWTAVSNEQFF
v_call: TRBV27

cdr3_aa: CASSLGQNTEAFF
v_call: TRBV7-9

cdr3_aa: CAISEGRTVITHEQYF
v_call: TRBV10-3

cdr3_aa: CASSQRAGGLYNEQFF
v_call: TRBV4-1